The 26 T cell receptor beta chains below all came from one sample that was sequenced in a study of CDR3 diversity in severe acne. Via MiXCR, TCRdb re-called the PCR reads, giving one row per CDR3 protein. The table lists about 93,000 distinct CDR3 sequences, around 50% of them singletons, with about 9.4% in the top ten. The sequencing input was blood. The receptor set was obtained from a male donor in good health, serving as a control.

V gene TRBV7-9 combines with J gene TRBJ1-6; tentatively, D is TRBD1 (6 bases). The CDR3 loop spans 14 amino acids. Germline V lookup: CDR1 SEHNR, CDR2 FQNEAQ (reference sequence). Trimming left V 6 bases short and J 7 bases short, with 13 bases between. In DNA form, the CDR3 reads TGTGCCAGCAGTTTCAGGGGAAGAAATTCACCCCTCCACTTT. Translated: CASSFRGRNSPLHF.

In its sample, this clonotype was seen a few times. The chain employs TRBV5-1 and TRBJ1-5; possible D gene TRBD1, 6 bases. The germline V gene encodes CDR1 SGHRS and CDR2 YFSETQ. The V and J ends lost 0 bases and 4 bases respectively, with 11 bases between them. The CDR3 loop spans 15 amino acids. As DNA, the CDR3 is TGCGCCAGCAGCTTGGCGGACAGCCGTAATCAGCCCCAGCATTTT. Translation gives CASSLADSRNQPQHF.

There are many counts of this clonotype. DNA for the CDR3: TGCGCCAGCAGCTTAGAACCGGGACAGGTAAAGAACACTGAAGCTTTCTTT. Translation: CASSLEPGQVKNTEAFF. V is TRBV5-1 and J is TRBJ1-1, with 8 bases identical to TRBD1. J was trimmed by 1 base and V by 2 bases; bases with no gene match: 10. Germline CDR1 is SGHRS and CDR2 is YFSETQ. There are 17 residues in the CDR3.

This clonotype was counted many times. The V gene is TRBV7-2, the J gene TRBJ1-4; possibly TRBD1 for D (6 bases). The CDR3 totals 15 residues. Between the trimmed V and J ends, which lost 1 base and 6 bases, there was a span of 12 bases. In germline, CDR1 is SGHTA, CDR2 FQGNSA. The CDR3 sequence: CASSLGQGSDEKLFF. The CDR3 nucleotides are TGTGCCAGCAGCTTAGGGCAGGGGAGTGATGAAAAACTGTTTTTT.

This clonotype came up a few times. The chain carries TRBV10-3 and TRBJ2-5; maybe TRBD1 (5 bases). This CDR3 has 14 amino acids. V was shortened by 0 bases and J by 4 bases, with 9 bases between the two germline ends. CDR1 and CDR2 (germline): ENHRY, SYGVKD. The CDR3 bases are TGTGCCATCAGTGAGTCGGGGCCTCGAGAGACCCAGTACTTC. It specifies CAISESGPRETQYF.

The chain uses TRBV15 and TRBJ1-6, with D possibly TRBD1 on 5 matching bases. Trimming took off 0 bases at V and 5 bases at J, with 8 bases between the two ends. CDR3 length: 15 residues. The germline V gene has CDR1 LNHNV and CDR2 YYDKDF (reference sequence). CDR3 bases: TGTGCCACCAGCAGAGATATGGGGGATAATTCACCCCTCCACTTT. This encodes CATSRDMGDNSPLHF.

This clonotype was observed at least ten times. This rearrangement joins TRBV9 to TRBJ2-3, with no clear D. The germline V gene encodes CDR1 SGDLS and CDR2 YYNGEE. V lost 0 bases to trimming and J lost 1 base, with 3 bases between them. The CDR3 is 13 amino acids. In nucleotides, the CDR3 is TGTGCCAGCAGCGTAGGACGCACAGATACGCAGTATTTT. It specifies CASSVGRTDTQYF.

This clonotype was seen once. The J gene is TRBJ1-6, the V gene TRBV20-1, with a weak D call TRBD1 (6 bases). V lost 6 bases to trimming and J lost 10 bases, with 19 bases between them. Per germline, CDR1 DFQATT and CDR2 SNEGSKA (reference sequence). CDR3 length equals 14 residues. CDR3 DNA sequence: TGCAGTGCCGCACGGGGGAGAGGGGGGTCACCCCTCCACTTT. This encodes CSAARGRGGSPLHF.

The V gene is TRBV2, the J gene TRBJ2-5; 11 nucleotides line up with TRBD2. J gave up 2 bases and V 7 bases, and 12 bases lay outside the gene matches. The CDR3 is 17 residues long. Germline V gives CDR1 SNHLY, CDR2 FYNNEI. The CDR3: CASKDVVAGGPQETQYF. The CDR3 DNA sequence: TGTGCCAGCAAGGATGTTGTAGCGGGAGGGCCTCAAGAGACCCAGTACTTC.

The chain couples TRBV6-4 to TRBJ1-2, with D perhaps TRBD1 (5 bases). The CDR3 length is 15 residues. From germline, CDR1 is MRHNA and CDR2 SNTAGT. Trimming stripped 2 bases from V and 3 bases from J, with 13 bases between. CDR3 region: CASSDGTLGHYGYTF. In DNA, the CDR3 is TGTGCCAGCAGTGACGGGACTCTTGGGCACTATGGCTACACCTTC.

This clonotype came up a few times. The genes are TRBV29-1 and TRBJ1-1; D may be TRBD1 (5 bases). Trimming shortened V by 3 bases and J by 3 bases, and 14 bases separated the two germline ends. Germline CDR1 is SQVTM and CDR2 is ANQGSEA. CDR3 length: 14 residues. CDR3 bases: TGCAGCGTTGAGAAGCGGGCGGGGGACACTGAAGCTTTCTTT. This gives the protein CSVEKRAGDTEAFF.

The genes are TRBV6-5 and TRBJ2-2; D is perhaps TRBD2 (6 bases). Germline values: CDR1 MNHEY, CDR2 SVGAGI. The CDR3 extends over 14 amino acids. The V gene lost 5 bases and the J gene lost 6 bases, with 13 bases spanning the gap. Written as DNA, the CDR3 is TGTGCCAGCAGTGAATTACGGGAGTCCGGGGAGCTGTTTTTT. Protein sequence: CASSELRESGELFF.

This clonotype was seen at least ten times. The genes are TRBV15 and TRBJ1-4; TRBD1 might be the D (6 bases). The CDR3 runs 14 residues. Germline CDR1 LNHNV, CDR2 YYDKDF (reference sequence). V was cut by 0 bases and J by 8 bases, with 10 bases left in between. CDR3 bases: TGTGCCACCAGCAGAGACAGGGGTTGGGAAAAACTGTTTTTT. Protein product: CATSRDRGWEKLFF.

This clonotype was seen at least ten times. This sequence may be a read error, since a much larger clone differs from it by one base. The chain is built from TRBV19 and TRBJ1-5, with D possibly TRBD1 on 6 matching bases. The CDR3 totals 18 residues. CDR1 and CDR2 from the germline V gene are LNHDA and SQIVND (reference sequence). CDR3 bases: TGTGCCAGTAGTATCTCTCGCGGGACATCTTATAGCAATCTGCCCCAGCATTTT. It specifies CASSISRGTSYSNLPQHF.

This sequence joins TRBV24-1 and TRBJ2-7, with 7 bases that match TRBD2. CDR1 is KGHDR, CDR2 SFDVKD, per germline. The ends lost 3 bases at V and 4 bases at J; junction bases unmatched: 5. This CDR3 is 14 amino acids long. CDR3 nucleotides: TGTGCCACCAGTGATCTGGCGGGAGCTTACGAGCAGTACTTC. Translated, it gives CATSDLAGAYEQYF.

This clonotype was observed a few times. This chain joins TRBV7-9 and TRBJ2-2; D is perhaps TRBD1 (5 bases). The CDR3 extends over 18 amino acids. Between the trimmed V and J ends, which lost 4 bases and 3 bases, there was a span of 21 bases. Germline values: CDR1 SEHNR, CDR2 FQNEAQ (reference sequence). The CDR3 nucleotides read TGTGCCAGCAGCTCCCCCCGGGCAGGGCCCACCTACACCGGGGAGCTGTTTTTT. Protein sequence: CASSSPRAGPTYTGELFF. Based on the CDR3 plus reference TRBV7-9 and TRBJ2-2, the full variable domain is DTGVSQNPRHKITKRGQNVTFRCDPISEHNRLYWYRQTLGQGPEFLTYFQNEAQLEKSRLLSDRFSAERPKGSFSTLEIQRTEQGDSAMYLCASSSPRAGPTYTGELFFGEGSRLTVL.

This clonotype was seen a few times. V usage is TRBV7-3 and J usage is TRBJ2-5; TRBD2 agrees at 10 bases. Germline CDR1 SGHTA, CDR2 FQGTGA. This CDR3 is built from 16 residues. V lost 4 bases to trimming and J lost 5 bases; unmatched junction nucleotides: 10. The CDR3 reads CASSSGLAGVGETQYF. CDR3 sequence (DNA): TGTGCCAGCAGCTCCGGCCTAGCGGGAGTTGGGGAGACCCAGTACTTC.

This clonotype was observed many times. Germline and junction disagree at one end, which may indicate a read error. The chain links TRBV14 to TRBJ2-4; possible D gene TRBD1, 6 bases. Germline CDR1 reads SGHDN; CDR2 reads FVKESK. The CDR3 has 14 amino acids. The CDR3 DNA reads TGTGCCAGCAGGCAAGATACAGGGATAGACATTCAGTACTTC. Encoded protein: CASRQDTGIDIQYF.

In regard to this clonotype: A much larger clone lies one base from this, so it may be a read error. The J gene is TRBJ2-5, the V gene TRBV3-1, with D unclear. The CDR3 is 12 residues long. V lost 2 bases to trimming and J lost 9 bases, with 10 bases between them. CDR1 is LGHDT and CDR2 is YNNKEL in the germline V gene (reference sequence). The CDR3 region is CASSQPAPPQYF. The CDR3 nucleotides read TGTGCCAGCAGCCAACCTGCGCCACCCCAGTACTTC.

V gene TRBV19 combines with J gene TRBJ2-6; D gene ambiguous. Per the germline V gene, CDR1 is LNHDA and CDR2 is SQIVND (reference sequence). The CDR3 runs to 17 residues. V lost 4 bases, J lost 4 bases, and 17 bases lay in between. This chain's CDR3 is CASSSLLTILGANVLTF. The CDR3 nucleotides read TGTGCCAGTAGTAGCCTCCTTACCATCTTGGGGGCCAACGTCCTGACTTTC.

This clonotype was seen a handful of times. J is TRBJ1-2 and V is TRBV29-1, with TRBD1 matching 9 bases. CDR3 length equals 12 residues. The V gene end was trimmed by 4 bases and the J gene end by 8 bases; junction bases not matched to a gene: 5. CDR1 SQVTM and CDR2 ANQGSEA come from the germline V gene. The CDR3, as DNA: TGCAGCGTTGGGGACAGGGTAGGAGGCTACACCTTC. This translates into CSVGDRVGGYTF.

This chain connects TRBV2 to TRBJ2-6; D is unresolved. Trimming took off 6 bases at V and 0 bases at J, with 6 bases between the two ends. The length of the CDR3 is 14 residues. Germline V gene lookup returns CDR1 SNHLY and CDR2 FYNNEI. The CDR3 is CASSPNSGANVLTF. The CDR3 DNA is TGTGCCAGCAGCCCAAACTCTGGGGCCAACGTCCTGACTTTC.

This clonotype was counted ten times or more. The chain uses TRBV19 and TRBJ1-2; D call uncertain. This CDR3 is built from 14 residues. V lost 4 bases and J lost 6, with 15 bases in between. Germline lookup yields CDR1 LNHDA and CDR2 SQIVND (reference sequence). The CDR3: CASSTGPRLDGYTF. CDR3 sequence (DNA): TGTGCCAGTAGTACCGGACCGAGACTAGATGGCTACACCTTC.

This clonotype was seen repeatedly, ten times or more. The chain has TRBV6-5 and TRBJ1-5; D unclear. V was clipped by 4 bases and J by 1 base, with 14 bases between them. This CDR3 contains 16 residues. The V gene's germline CDR1 is MNHEY and CDR2 SVGAGI. Here the CDR3 DNA reads TGTGCCAGCAGTTTCAAGGCCTCCCGGAGCAATCAGCCCCAGCATTTT. Its protein is CASSFKASRSNQPQHF.

The V gene is TRBV5-6, the J gene TRBJ1-2, with D possibly TRBD1 on 6 matching bases. CDR1 is SGHDT, CDR2 YYEEEE, per germline. The ends were cut back, 5 bases at V and 2 bases at J, with 16 bases in the middle. The CDR3 is made up of 15 amino acids. Written as DNA, the CDR3 is TGTGCCAGCAGTATTGGGGACACAACGAACTATGGCTACACCTTC. It translates to CASSIGDTTNYGYTF.

The chain couples TRBV20-1 to TRBJ2-1; a weak D match, TRBD1 (6 bases). The CDR3 covers 14 residues. Germline CDR1 DFQATT, CDR2 SNEGSKA (reference sequence). The V gene lost 6 bases and the J gene lost 6 bases, with 18 bases spanning the gap. The CDR3 nucleotides are TGCAGTGCGAGGTCGGGACAATTTGCCAATGAGCAGTTCTTC. Translating gives CSARSGQFANEQFF.